Listed here are 16 T cell receptor beta chains from one sample, sequenced in a study of T-cell reconstitution after alpha-beta-depleted transplantation in children. Unique molecular identifiers were used to barcode this TCRbeta library. Each CDR3 protein is one row after TCRdb ran MiXCR on the PCR reads. Of about 72,000 distinct CDR3 sequences in the sample, 7.3% were seen once. The sample was PBMCs from the stem cell graft donor, taken from the stem cell graft. The source of these receptors is a human donor who donated a stem cell graft to a child with acute lymphoblastic leukemia.

This clonotype was seen repeatedly, ten times or more. V gene TRBV27 combines with J gene TRBJ1-1, with D perhaps matching TRBD1 (5 bases). CDR3 length: 17 residues. Germline CDR1 MNHEY, CDR2 SMNVEV (reference sequence). V was cut by 4 bases and J by 3 bases, with 21 bases left in between. CDR3 in amino acids: CASSSWDGIAWYTEAFF. In DNA form, the CDR3 reads TGTGCCAGCAGTTCCTGGGACGGAATCGCATGGTACACTGAAGCTTTCTTT.

This clonotype was detected many times. V usage is TRBV29-1 and J usage is TRBJ2-7, with D maybe TRBD2 (5 bases). V was trimmed by 5 bases and J by 1 base, leaving 6 bases between them. The CDR3 runs 11 residues. Germline V gives CDR1 SQVTM, CDR2 ANQGSEA. In nucleotides, the CDR3 is TGCAGCGTTAGGGAGTCCTACGAGCAGTACTTC. It yields the protein CSVRESYEQYF.

CDR3 in DNA: TGCGCCAGCAGCCAAGTGCACAGGATTAATGAAAAACTGTTTTTT. This encodes CASSQVHRINEKLFF. The V call is TRBV4-3, the J call TRBJ1-4, with D perhaps TRBD1 (5 bases). V dropped 1 base and J dropped 4 bases, with 10 bases sitting between them. Germline V gene sequence: CDR1 LGHNA, CDR2 YSLEER. This CDR3 spans 15 amino acids.

This clonotype appeared many times. The V and J genes are TRBV28 and TRBJ2-3; TRBD1 is a possible D gene (6 bases). The V and J ends lost 6 bases and 2 bases respectively, with 15 bases between them. In germline, CDR1 is MDHEN, CDR2 SYDVKM. The CDR3 length is 15 residues. For the CDR3, the DNA is TGTGCCAGCAGCCCACAGGGTGGGCACACAGATACGCAGTATTTT. Translation gives CASSPQGGHTDTQYF.

This clonotype was observed many times. The chain links TRBV27 to TRBJ2-4, with TRBD1 identical over 7 bases. Trimming took 0 bases from V and 1 from J; bases not matched to a gene: 3. CDR3 length equals 16 residues. Germline V lookup: CDR1 MNHEY, CDR2 SMNVEV (reference sequence). This chain's CDR3 is CASSLSPTGAKNIQYF. For the CDR3, the DNA is TGTGCCAGCAGTTTATCGCCGACAGGGGCCAAAAACATTCAGTACTTC.

This clonotype was seen many times. The gene calls are TRBV6-5 and TRBJ2-2; 10 nucleotides match TRBD1. Germline V gene data show CDR1 as MNHEY and CDR2 as SVGAGI. CDR3 length equals 14 residues. Trimming at V came to 6 bases and at J to 7 bases, leaving 5 bases not matched to a gene. CDR3 bases: TGTGCCAGCAGGCCGGGACAGGGGCTCGGGGAGCTGTTTTTT. It specifies CASRPGQGLGELFF.

This clonotype was found many times. The DNA for the CDR3 is TGTGCCAGCAGTTACCCCCCCTTCCGGGGATGGTACTATGGCTACACCTTC. It is translated as CASSYPPFRGWYYGYTF. The chain employs TRBV6-2 or TRBV6-3 and TRBJ1-2, with unresolved D. Trimming removed 2 bases from V and 3 bases from J, with 19 bases in between. Germline CDR1 is MNHEY and CDR2 is SVGEGT. CDR3 length: 17 residues.

This clonotype was counted ten times or more. This chain joins TRBV5-1 and TRBJ2-2; D gene unclear. Trimming shortened V by 2 bases and J by 4 bases, and 9 bases separated the two germline ends. Germline loops: CDR1 SGHRS, CDR2 YFSETQ. The CDR3 has 14 amino acids. CDR3 loop: CASSFVVSTGELFF. CDR3 sequence (DNA): TGCGCCAGCAGCTTCGTGGTGAGCACCGGGGAGCTGTTTTTT. The whole variable domain, remainder taken from reference TRBV5-1 and TRBJ2-2, is KAGVTQTPRYLIKTRGQQVTLSCSPISGHRSVSWYQQTPGQGLQFLFEYFSETQRNKGNFPGRFSGRQFSNSRSEMNVSTLELGDSALYLCASSFVVSTGELFFGEGSRLTVL.

This clonotype has a count of ten or more. The chain uses TRBV5-1 and TRBJ1-4; D call uncertain. Germline-derived CDR1 and CDR2 are SGHRS and YFSETQ. The CDR3 extends over 15 amino acids. V was shortened by 1 base and J by 4 bases, with 11 bases between the two germline ends. The CDR3 DNA sequence: TGCGCCAGCAGCTTGCAAGACCCTATTAATGAAAAACTGTTTTTT. Its translation: CASSLQDPINEKLFF.

This clonotype was picked up a small number of times. This chain joins TRBV4-2 and TRBJ2-1, with a possible D match to TRBD2 (6 bases). The V gene's germline CDR1 is LGHNA and CDR2 YNFKEQ. The CDR3 runs 16 residues. V was clipped by 0 bases and J by 4 bases, with 13 bases between them. The CDR3 spells CASSQDQGSGYNEQFF. The CDR3 bases are TGTGCCAGCAGCCAAGATCAAGGTAGCGGATACAATGAGCAGTTCTTC.

The J gene is TRBJ1-4, the V gene TRBV20-1, with D perhaps TRBD1 (5 bases). Germline-derived CDR1 and CDR2 are DFQATT and SNEGSKA (reference sequence). CDR3 length: 13 amino acids. The germline V and J ends were trimmed by 4 bases and 5 bases, with 11 bases remaining between them. CDR3 loop: CSAIGAGNEKLFF. Written as DNA, the CDR3 is TGCAGTGCTATAGGGGCAGGGAATGAAAAACTGTTTTTT.

The genes are TRBV5-1 and TRBJ2-2; TRBD1 agrees at 7 bases. The CDR3 is 19 residues long. Germline lookup yields CDR1 SGHRS and CDR2 YFSETQ. CDR3 protein: CVGSQRQGLRLSNTGELFF. Written as DNA, the CDR3 is TGCGTCGGCAGCCAAAGACAGGGTTTGAGATTGTCGAACACCGGGGAGCTGTTTTTT. Combining the CDR3 with reference TRBV5-1 and TRBJ2-2 gives the whole variable domain KAGVTQTPRYLIKTRGQQVTLSCSPISGHRSVSWYQQTPGQGLQFLFEYFSETQRNKGNFPGRFSGRQFSNSRSEMNVSTLELGDSALYLCVGSQRQGLRLSNTGELFFGEGSRLTVL.

The chain recombines TRBV7-8 with TRBJ2-5; TRBD1 matches 8 bases. Germline V gene sequence: CDR1 SGHVS, CDR2 FQNEAQ. V gave up 6 bases and J gave up 4 bases; unmatched junction bases: 10. CDR3 length: 15 amino acids. The CDR3 reads CASRTGTGAGETQYF. For the CDR3, the DNA is TGTGCCAGCAGGACGGGGACAGGTGCTGGAGAGACCCAGTACTTC.

This clonotype was observed many times. The chain uses TRBV7-8 and TRBJ2-2; possibly TRBD1 for D (6 bases). Trimming cost V 5 bases and J 1 base, with 11 bases left between them. The germline gives CDR1 SGHVS, CDR2 FQNEAQ. This CDR3 comprises 15 residues. This chain's CDR3 is CASSVRDKNTGELFF. As DNA, the CDR3 is TGTGCCAGCAGCGTCCGGGACAAGAACACCGGGGAGCTGTTTTTT.

This chain uses TRBV7-4 with TRBJ1-2; D uncertain. CDR1 and CDR2 (germline): SGHVT, SQSDAQ. This CDR3 is 13 amino acids long. V was shortened by 2 bases and J by 8 bases, with 12 bases between the two germline ends. In DNA form, the CDR3 reads TGTGCCAGCAGCTTAAAGCTGTACCGGGGCTACACCTTC. Translation: CASSLKLYRGYTF.

This clonotype was picked up many times. The chain carries TRBV5-5 and TRBJ2-3; 13 bases match TRBD2. Losses at the gene ends were 2 bases for V and 3 bases for J; bases not matched to a gene: 6. CDR1 is SGHKS and CDR2 is YYEKEE in the germline V gene (reference sequence). The CDR3 consists of 17 residues. The CDR3 DNA reads as TGTGCCAGCAGCTTCGGGACTAGCGGGACGTTGACAGATACGCAGTATTTT. Encoded protein: CASSFGTSGTLTDTQYF.